This entry is about one T cell receptor (beta chain). CDR1 SGHDN and CDR2 FVKESK come from the germline V gene. The CDR3 loop spans 12 amino acids. With 0 bases removed from V and 2 bases from J, the gap between germline ends came to 2 bases. The sample is drawn from a study of T cell changes during pregnancy in multiple sclerosis. Profiled with immunoSEQ multiplex PCR; TCRdb holds only in-frame clones, not every one. The repertoire includes roughly 84,000 clones, around 93% of them detected once, and 1.2% to 1.5% sits in the top ten. The origin of this receptor is a female donor in good health, enrolled as a control in a pregnancy study. The V call is TRBV14, the J call TRBJ2-7; D is ambiguous. The sequencing used peripheral blood, collected in the third trimester of pregnancy. The CDR3 region has the DNA TGTGCCAGCAGCCAAGACACCTACGAGCAGTACTTC. Translation: CASSQDTYEQYF.